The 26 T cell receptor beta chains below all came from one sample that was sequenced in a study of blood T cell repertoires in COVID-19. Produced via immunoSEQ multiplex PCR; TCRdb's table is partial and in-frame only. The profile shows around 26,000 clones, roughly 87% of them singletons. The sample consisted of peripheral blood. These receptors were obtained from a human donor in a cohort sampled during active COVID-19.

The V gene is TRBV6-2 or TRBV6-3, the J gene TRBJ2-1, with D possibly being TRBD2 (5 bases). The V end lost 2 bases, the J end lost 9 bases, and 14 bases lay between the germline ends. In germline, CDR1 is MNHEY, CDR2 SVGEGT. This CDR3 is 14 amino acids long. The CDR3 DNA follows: TGTGCCAGCAGTTACGGGCTAGCCAACGGTGAGCAGTTCTTC. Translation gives CASSYGLANGEQFF.

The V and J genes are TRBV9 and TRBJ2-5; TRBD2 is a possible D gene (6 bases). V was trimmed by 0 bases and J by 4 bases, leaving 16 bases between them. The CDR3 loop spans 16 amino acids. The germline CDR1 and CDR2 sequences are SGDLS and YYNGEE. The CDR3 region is CASSVERGQGGETQYF. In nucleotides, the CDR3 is TGTGCCAGCAGCGTAGAGAGAGGGCAGGGAGGAGAGACCCAGTACTTC. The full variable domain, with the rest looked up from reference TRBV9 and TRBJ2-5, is DSGVTQTPKHLITATGQRVTLRCSPRSGDLSVYWYQQSLDQGLQFLIQYYNGEERAKGNILERFSAQQFPDLHSELNLSSLELGDSALYFCASSVERGQGGETQYFGPGTRLLVL.

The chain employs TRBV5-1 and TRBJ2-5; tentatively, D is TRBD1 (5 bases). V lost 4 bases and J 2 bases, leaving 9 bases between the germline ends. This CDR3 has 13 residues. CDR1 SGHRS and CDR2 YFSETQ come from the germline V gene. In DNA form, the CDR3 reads TGCGCCAGCAGCCAGGGCAGTCAAGAGACCCAGTACTTC. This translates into CASSQGSQETQYF.

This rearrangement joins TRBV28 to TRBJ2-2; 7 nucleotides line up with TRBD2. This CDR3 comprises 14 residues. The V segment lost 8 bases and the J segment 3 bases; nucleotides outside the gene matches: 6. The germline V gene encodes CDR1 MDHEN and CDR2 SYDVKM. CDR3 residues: CASLTSAYTGELFF. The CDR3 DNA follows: TGTGCCAGCCTTACTAGCGCGTACACCGGGGAGCTGTTTTTT.

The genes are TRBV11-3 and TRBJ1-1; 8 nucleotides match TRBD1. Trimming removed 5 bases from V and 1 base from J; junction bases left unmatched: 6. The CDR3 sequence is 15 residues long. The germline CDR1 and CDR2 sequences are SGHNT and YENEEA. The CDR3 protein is CASSGNRGENTEAFF. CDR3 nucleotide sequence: TGTGCCAGCAGCGGCAACAGGGGGGAGAACACTGAAGCTTTCTTT.

CDR3 DNA: TGCGCCAGCAGCCAAGGGGCCGGGACAGGCGTCATCTCCTACGAGCAGTACTTC. Its protein product is CASSQGAGTGVISYEQYF. The chain joins TRBV4-1 to TRBJ2-7, with 8 bases matching TRBD1. Germline V gene sequence: CDR1 MGHRA, CDR2 YSYEKL. The CDR3 extends over 18 amino acids. Trimming removed 1 base from V and 0 bases from J; junction bases left unmatched: 11.

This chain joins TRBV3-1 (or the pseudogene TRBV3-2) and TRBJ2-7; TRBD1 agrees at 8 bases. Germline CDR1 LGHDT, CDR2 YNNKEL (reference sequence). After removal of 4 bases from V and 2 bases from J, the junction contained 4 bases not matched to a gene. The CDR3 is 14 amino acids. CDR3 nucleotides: TGTGCCAGCAGCCGGACAGGGACGGCCTACGAGCAGTACTTC. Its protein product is CASSRTGTAYEQYF.

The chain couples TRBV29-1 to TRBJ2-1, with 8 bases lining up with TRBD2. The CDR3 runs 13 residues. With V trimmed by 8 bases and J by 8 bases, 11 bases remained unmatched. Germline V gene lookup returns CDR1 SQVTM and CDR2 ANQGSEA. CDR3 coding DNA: TGCAGCTACCTCGGGACTAGGCTCCATGAGCAGTTCTTC. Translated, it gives CSYLGTRLHEQFF.

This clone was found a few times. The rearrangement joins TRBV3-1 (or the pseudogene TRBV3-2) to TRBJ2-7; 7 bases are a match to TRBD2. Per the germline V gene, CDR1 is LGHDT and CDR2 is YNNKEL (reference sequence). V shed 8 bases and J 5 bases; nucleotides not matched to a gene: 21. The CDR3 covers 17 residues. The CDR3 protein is CASPGLEQKRESNEQYF. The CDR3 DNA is TGTGCCAGCCCGGGACTCGAACAGAAGCGGGAATCGAACGAGCAGTACTTC.

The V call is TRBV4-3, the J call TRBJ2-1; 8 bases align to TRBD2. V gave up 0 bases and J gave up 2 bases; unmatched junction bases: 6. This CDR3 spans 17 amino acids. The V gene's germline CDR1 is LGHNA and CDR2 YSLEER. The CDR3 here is CASSQDTAGVPYNEQFF. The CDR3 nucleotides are TGCGCCAGCAGCCAAGATACAGCGGGAGTCCCCTACAATGAGCAGTTCTTC.

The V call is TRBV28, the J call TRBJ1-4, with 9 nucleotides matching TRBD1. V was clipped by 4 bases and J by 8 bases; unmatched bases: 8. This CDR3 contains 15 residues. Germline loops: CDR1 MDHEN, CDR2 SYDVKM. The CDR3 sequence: CASSSAGQGYEKLFF. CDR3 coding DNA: TGTGCCAGCAGTTCCGCGGGACAGGGTTACGAAAAACTGTTTTTT.

CDR3 amino acids: CASREKAGTEKGQPQHF. The CDR3 coding sequence is TGTGCCAGCAGGGAAAAAGCCGGGACAGAGAAGGGGCAGCCCCAGCATTTT. This chain joins TRBV2 and TRBJ1-5, with 7 bases aligning to TRBD1. This CDR3 is 17 amino acids long. The germline V gene has CDR1 SNHLY and CDR2 FYNNEI. Trimming removed 6 bases from V and 7 bases from J; junction bases left unmatched: 18.

DNA for the CDR3: TGTGCCAGCAGCTCGAGTAGCGGGATGGGGCATGAGCAGTTCTTC. Translating it yields CASSSSSGMGHEQFF. The chain recombines TRBV7-2 with TRBJ2-1, with 8 bases aligning to TRBD2. This CDR3 comprises 15 residues. From germline, CDR1 is SGHTA and CDR2 FQGNSA. V dropped 4 bases and J dropped 8; count of bases not matched to a gene: 10. The whole variable domain, remainder taken from reference TRBV7-2 and TRBJ2-1, is GAGVSQSPSNKVTEKGKDVELRCDPISGHTALYWYRQSLGQGLEFLIYFQGNSAPDKSGLPSDRFSAERTGGSVSTLTIQRTQQEDSAVYLCASSSSSGMGHEQFFGPGTRLTVL.

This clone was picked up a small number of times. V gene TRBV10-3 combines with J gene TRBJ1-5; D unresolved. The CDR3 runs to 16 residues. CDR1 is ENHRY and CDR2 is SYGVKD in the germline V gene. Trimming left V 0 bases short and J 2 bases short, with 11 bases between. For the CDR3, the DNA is TGTGCCATCAGTGAGTCTGACCGGGTGGGCAATCAGCCCCAGCATTTT. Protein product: CAISESDRVGNQPQHF.

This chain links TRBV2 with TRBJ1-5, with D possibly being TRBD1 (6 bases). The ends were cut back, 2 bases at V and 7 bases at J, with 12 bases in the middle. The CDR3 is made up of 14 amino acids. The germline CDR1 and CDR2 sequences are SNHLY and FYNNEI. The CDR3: CASSEQGTGQPQHF. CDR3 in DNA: TGTGCCAGCAGTGAACAGGGGACGGGGCAGCCCCAGCATTTT.

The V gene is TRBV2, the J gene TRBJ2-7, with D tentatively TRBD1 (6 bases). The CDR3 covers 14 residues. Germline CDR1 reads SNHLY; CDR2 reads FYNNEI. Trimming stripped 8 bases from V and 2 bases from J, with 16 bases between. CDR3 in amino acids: CASSRQDIPYEQYF. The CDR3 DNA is TGTGCCAGCTCCCGACAGGACATACCCTACGAGCAGTACTTC.

CDR3 bases: TGTGCCAGCAGCCAAGTCCGGGTAAATTCACCCCTCCACTTT. This gives the protein CASSQVRVNSPLHF. J is TRBJ1-6 and V is TRBV3-1 (or the pseudogene TRBV3-2); D is unresolved. Germline-derived CDR1 and CDR2 are LGHDT and YNNKEL (reference sequence). V gave up 1 base and J gave up 7 bases, with 8 bases separating them. The CDR3 length is 14 residues.

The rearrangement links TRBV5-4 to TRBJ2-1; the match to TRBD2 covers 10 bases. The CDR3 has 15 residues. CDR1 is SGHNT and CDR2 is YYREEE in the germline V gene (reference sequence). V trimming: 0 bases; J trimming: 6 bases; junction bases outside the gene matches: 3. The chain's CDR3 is CASSLVSGRINEQFF. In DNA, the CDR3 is TGTGCCAGCAGCTTGGTTAGCGGGAGGATCAATGAGCAGTTCTTC. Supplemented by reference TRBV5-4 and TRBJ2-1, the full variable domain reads ETGVTQSPTHLIKTRGQQVTLRCSSQSGHNTVSWYQQALGQGPQFIFQYYREEENGRGNFPPRFSGLQFPNYSSELNVNALELDDSALYLCASSLVSGRINEQFFGPGTRLTVL.

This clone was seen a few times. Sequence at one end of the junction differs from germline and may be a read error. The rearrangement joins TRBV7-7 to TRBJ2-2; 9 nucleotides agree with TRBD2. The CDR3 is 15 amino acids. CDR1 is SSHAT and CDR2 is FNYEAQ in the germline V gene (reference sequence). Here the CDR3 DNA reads TGTGCCAGCAGTTTAGCGGGAGCGAACACCGGGGAGCTGTTTTTT. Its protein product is CASSLAGANTGELFF. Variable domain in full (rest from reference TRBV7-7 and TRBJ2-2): GAGVSQSPRYKVTKRGQDVTLRCDPISSHATLYWYQQALGQGPEFLTYFNYEAQPDKSGLPSDRFSAERPEGSISTLTIQRTEQRDSAMYRCASSLAGANTGELFFGEGSRLTVL.

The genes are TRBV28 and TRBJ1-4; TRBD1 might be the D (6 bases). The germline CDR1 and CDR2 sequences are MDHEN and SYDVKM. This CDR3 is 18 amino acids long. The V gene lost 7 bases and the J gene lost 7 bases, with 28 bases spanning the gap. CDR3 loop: CASNQGGGYGIGREKLFF. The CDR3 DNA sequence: TGTGCCAGCAATCAGGGTGGGGGCTACGGGATAGGTCGTGAAAAACTGTTTTTT.

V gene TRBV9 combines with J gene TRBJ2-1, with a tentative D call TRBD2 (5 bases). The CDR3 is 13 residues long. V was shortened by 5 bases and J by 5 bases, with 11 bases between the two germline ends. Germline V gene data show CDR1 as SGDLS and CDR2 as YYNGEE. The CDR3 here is CASSQPGNNEQFF. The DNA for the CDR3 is TGTGCCAGCAGTCAACCGGGGAACAATGAGCAGTTCTTC.

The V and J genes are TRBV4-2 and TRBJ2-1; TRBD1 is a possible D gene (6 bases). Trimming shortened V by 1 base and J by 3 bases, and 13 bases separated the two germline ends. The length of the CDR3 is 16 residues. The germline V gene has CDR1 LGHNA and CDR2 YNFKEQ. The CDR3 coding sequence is TGTGCCAGCAGCCAAGTTAGTGCAGGGGTCTACAATGAGCAGTTCTTC. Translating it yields CASSQVSAGVYNEQFF.

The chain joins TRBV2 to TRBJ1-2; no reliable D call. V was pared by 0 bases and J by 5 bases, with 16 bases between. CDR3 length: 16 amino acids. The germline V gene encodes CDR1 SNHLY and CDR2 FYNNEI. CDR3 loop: CASSEARGLDQYGYTF. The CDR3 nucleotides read TGTGCCAGCAGTGAAGCGCGAGGGTTAGACCAATATGGCTACACCTTC.

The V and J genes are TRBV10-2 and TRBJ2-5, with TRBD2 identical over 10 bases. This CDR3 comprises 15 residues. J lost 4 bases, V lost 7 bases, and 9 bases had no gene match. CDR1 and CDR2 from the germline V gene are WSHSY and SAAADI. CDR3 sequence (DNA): TGCGCCAGCATTGGAAGCGGGGGGGCCCGAGAGACCCAGTACTTC. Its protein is CASIGSGGARETQYF.

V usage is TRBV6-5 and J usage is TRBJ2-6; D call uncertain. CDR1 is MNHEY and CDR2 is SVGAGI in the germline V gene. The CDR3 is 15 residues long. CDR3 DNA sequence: TGTGCTACCTCCCGCCCAACGGCTGGGGCCAACGTCCTGACTTTC. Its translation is CATSRPTAGANVLTF.

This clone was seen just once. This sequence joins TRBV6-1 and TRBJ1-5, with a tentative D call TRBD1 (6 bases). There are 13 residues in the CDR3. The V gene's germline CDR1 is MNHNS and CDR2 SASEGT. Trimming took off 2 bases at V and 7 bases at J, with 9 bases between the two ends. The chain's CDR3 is CASSEQGNQPQHF. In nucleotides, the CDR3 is TGTGCCAGCAGTGAACAGGGGAACCAGCCCCAGCATTTT.